This TCR beta chain was profiled in a study of blood T cell repertoires in COVID-19 (dated by TCRdb to the early 2020s). Concerning the study at large: Samples covering the acute and convalescent phases of COVID-19 were provided by collaborators in the United States, Italy and Spain. The sample metadata nearly always contained a de-identified subject ID, COVID-19 status, age in years and sex. Deeply sampled blood TCRbeta repertoires from subjects exposed to, actively infected with, or recovered from COVID-19 were included in the dataset. The samples were drawn from two sources: the first 160 participants of the ongoing ImmuneRACE study, and about 1,300 subjects contributed by 6 global collaborators. The repertoires were released in a freely available public database intended as a resource for research on the immune response to SARS-CoV-2. Where HLA class I and class II types were available, the types were taken from metadata supplied by the sample provider, not from assay-based typing. The material from the prospective study consisted of cDNA or gDNA derived from T cells, B-cell-depleted T cells, or PBMCs.

The germline V gene gives CDR1 as SQVTM and CDR2 as ANQGSEA. From the cysteine through the phenylalanine, the CDR3 covers 13 amino acids. Kept here is only the CDR3 DNA, which spans 39 bases and is read in frame from base 1. V was cut back by 2 bases and J by 7 bases, leaving a gap of 12 bases between them. Concerning this clone itself: Its antigen is unknown. Within one base of it there is no much larger clone, and no base qualities were kept.

TCRbeta CDR3 regions were amplified from genomic DNA using the immunoSEQ Assay, a bias-controlled multiplex PCR. Processing in the source paper ran as follows. The number of nucleated cells in each sample was estimated from the amplification of reference gene primers within the assay. To quantify the absolute abundance of each unique TCRbeta CDR3 rearrangement, sequence reads were collapsed and filtered. For each sample, productive Simpson clonality was calculated as the square root of Simpson's diversity index across productive rearrangements. This immuneACCESS table, as held by TCRdb, lists in-frame sequences with V and J called but not all clones. Of the missing ones, under half trace to an unresolved V gene in checked studies; the others have no known cause. V, J and clone size are taken as reported in that table, and D and trimming were inferred from the DNA itself. The sample contains roughly 70,000 clones, around 90% of them found a single time. Of the sample, 1.4% is held by the ten largest clones.

Overall study results and their limits: The quantity of clinical and demographic metadata differed by source and by participant and was supplied without curation.

Whole blood was collected in K2EDTA tubes by collaborating institutions according to the institutions' own protocols. Collaborator samples were shipped for TCRbeta analysis as frozen whole blood, isolated PBMCs, or DNA extracted from either sample type. This sequence uses TRBV29-1 and TRBJ1-5; confidence is insufficient to name the D gene. Sequenced sample: peripheral blood. The receptor comes from a human donor in a cohort sampled during active COVID-19. CDR3 reads: CSVEMGPGQPQHF. The sequenced DNA: TGCAGCGTTGAAATGGGCCCTGGGCAGCCCCAGCATTTT.